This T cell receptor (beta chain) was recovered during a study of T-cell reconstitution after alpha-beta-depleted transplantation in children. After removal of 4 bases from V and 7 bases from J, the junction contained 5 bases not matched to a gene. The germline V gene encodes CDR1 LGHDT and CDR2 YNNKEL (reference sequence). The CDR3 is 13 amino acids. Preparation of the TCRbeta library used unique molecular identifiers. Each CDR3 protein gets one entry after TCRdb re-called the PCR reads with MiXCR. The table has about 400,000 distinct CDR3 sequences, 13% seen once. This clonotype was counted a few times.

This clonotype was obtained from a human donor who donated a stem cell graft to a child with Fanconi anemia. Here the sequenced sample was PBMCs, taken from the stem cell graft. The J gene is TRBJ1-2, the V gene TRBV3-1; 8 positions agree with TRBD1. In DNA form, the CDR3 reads TGTGCCAGCAGCCCGCAGGGGGCCCGTGGCTACACCTTC. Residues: CASSPQGARGYTF.